This paragraph reports one T cell receptor beta chain. The data derive from a study of blood T cell repertoires in COVID-19. At the level of the study: Material from acute and convalescent COVID-19 was sourced from the United States, Italy and Spain. PBMCs, B-cell-depleted T cells, or T cells provided the cDNA or gDNA that made up the material.

The assay was immunoSEQ multiplex PCR, and TCRdb's table has in-frame clones only and misses some. The sample contains approximately 33,000 clones, 88% of which appear only once. Specimen: peripheral blood. The receptor's source is a man aged 55 to 69 with COVID-19, enrolled during active disease.

This CDR3 is CAWSGPGTGGEKLFF. CDR3 nucleotides: TGTGCCTGGAGTGGACCCGGGACAGGGGGAGAAAAACTGTTTTTT. The chain employs TRBV30 and TRBJ1-4, with 11 bases identical to TRBD1. The V and J ends lost 1 base and 8 bases, in that order; junction bases with no gene match: 6. Germline V gene data show CDR1 as GTSNPN and CDR2 as SVGIG (reference sequence). This CDR3 spans 15 amino acids.